This is a list of T cell receptor beta chains from one sample in a study of CD8+ T cells in alopecia areata. Produced via immunoSEQ multiplex PCR; TCRdb's table is partial and in-frame only. Of 200,000 to 250,000 clones listed, more than 45% are singletons. The sample was CD4+ T cells sorted from blood, taken at week 4, from a patient treated with tofacitinib. Receptors were obtained from a human donor with alopecia areata. The CDR3 runs from the conserved cysteine through the conserved F or W. Each record gives: J gene, V gene, D gene, clone size, CDR3 DNA, CDR3 protein. A D gene is named only where the DNA matches it firmly. The listing skips clone size in some rows; elsewhere it reads once, few, many or a size class.

TRBJ1-2 TRBV25-1 . . TGTGCCAGCAGTGAATTGTACGGCTACACCTTC CASSELYGYTF
TRBJ2-6 TRBV2 TRBD1 few TGTGCCACCAAGACAGGGCTCTCTGGGGCCAACGTCCTGACTTTC CATKTGLSGANVLTF
TRBJ2-7 TRBV29-1 TRBD1 . TGCAGCGTTCGGGACAGCGCCTACGAGCAGTACTTC CSVRDSAYEQYF
TRBJ2-5 TRBV15 . few TGTGCCACCAGCACGGGGCGGCAAGAGACCCAGTACTTC CATSTGRQETQYF
TRBJ1-5 TRBV30 TRBD1 . TGTGCCTGGAGTCCCGGACAGGGCGATCAGCCCCAGCATTTT CAWSPGQGDQPQHF
TRBJ2-1 TRBV5-1 . . TGCGCCAGCGGACACTTCTCCTACAATGAGCAGTTCTTC CASGHFSYNEQFF
TRBJ1-2 TRBV7-2 TRBD1 few TGTGCCAGCAGCCTACTTTGGACAGGGGCGGATGGCTACACCTTC CASSLLWTGADGYTF
TRBJ2-3 TRBV2 . . TGTGCCAGCACCCTCGGAAGGGTTAGCACAGATACGCAGTATTTT CASTLGRVSTDTQYF
TRBJ2-7 TRBV2 . . TGTGCCATCTCTGCCGGGCCGGGGGAGCAGTACTTC CAISAGPGEQYF
TRBJ2-7 TRBV29-1 . few TGCAGCGTCTCTTCCGGCGAGCAGTACTTC CSVSSGEQYF
TRBJ2-2 TRBV11-3 . few TGTGCCAGCAAGTACGGGCGGACCGGGGAGCTGTTTTTT CASKYGRTGELFF